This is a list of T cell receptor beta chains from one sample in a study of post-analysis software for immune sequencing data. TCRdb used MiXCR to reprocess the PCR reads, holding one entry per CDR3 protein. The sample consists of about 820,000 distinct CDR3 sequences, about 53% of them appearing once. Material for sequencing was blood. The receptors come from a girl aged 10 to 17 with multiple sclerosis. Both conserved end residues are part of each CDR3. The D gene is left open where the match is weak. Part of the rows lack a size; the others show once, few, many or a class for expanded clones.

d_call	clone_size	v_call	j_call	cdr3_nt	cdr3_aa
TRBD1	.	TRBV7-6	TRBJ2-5	TGTGCCAGCAGCTTTTTGACAGGGGGATCCCAAGAGACCCAGTACTTC	CASSFLTGGSQETQYF
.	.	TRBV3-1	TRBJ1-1	TGTGCCAGCAGCCAACACAGGGTTCAGAACACTGAAGCTTTCTTT	CASSQHRVQNTEAFF
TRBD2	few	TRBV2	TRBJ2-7	TGTGCCAGCAGTGTGGGCGGGAGAGACGAGCAGTACTTC	CASSVGGRDEQYF
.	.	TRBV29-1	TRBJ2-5	TGCAGCGCCGCGGGGACGTTACAAGAGACCCAGTACTTC	CSAAGTLQETQYF
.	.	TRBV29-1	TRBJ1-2	TGCAGCGTTCTTATCCTCCGGGGCTACACCTTC	CSVLILRGYTF
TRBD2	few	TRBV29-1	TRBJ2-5	TGCAGCGTGTACAAGCCCGGGGGGAACCAAGAGACCCAGTACTTC	CSVYKPGGNQETQYF
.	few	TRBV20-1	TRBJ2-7	TGCAGTGCTGGGATGGCAGGGGACGAGCAGTACTTC	CSAGMAGDEQYF
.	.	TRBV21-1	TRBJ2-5	TGTGCCAGCAGCAGGGGGATGGAGCAGTACTTC	CASSRGMEQYF
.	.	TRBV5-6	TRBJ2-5	TGTGCCAGCAGCCTAAGGGTTGGGCTATCAGAGACCCAGTACTTC	CASSLRVGLSETQYF
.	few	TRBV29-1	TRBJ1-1	TGCAGCGCTCGAGGACAGTCGAACACTGAAGCTTTCTTT	CSARGQSNTEAFF
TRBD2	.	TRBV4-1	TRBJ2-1	TGCGCCAGCAGCCAAGAGGGACTAGCGGGAGGGCCGGAGCAGTTCTTC	CASSQEGLAGGPEQFF
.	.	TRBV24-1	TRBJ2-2	TGTGCCACCAGTGCCCGGGGGGCCACCGGGGAGCTGTTTTTT	CATSARGATGELFF
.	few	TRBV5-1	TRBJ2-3	TGCGCCAGCAGCTCCGACGGAGTTAGCACAGATACGCAGTATTTT	CASSSDGVSTDTQYF
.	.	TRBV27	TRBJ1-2	TGTGCCAGCAGACAGTCTAACTATGGCTACACCTTC	CASRQSNYGYTF
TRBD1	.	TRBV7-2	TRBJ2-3	TGTGCCAGCAGCTCCTTTGCCGGGACAGTCAGCACAGATACGCAGTATTTT	CASSSFAGTVSTDTQYF
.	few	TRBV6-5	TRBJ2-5	TGTGCCAGCAGTCCGCGGCCCCAAGAGACCCAGTACTTC	CASSPRPQETQYF
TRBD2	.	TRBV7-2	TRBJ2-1	TGTGCCAGCAGCTTAGCGGGACTAGCGGGAGTGGGATATGAGCAGTTCTTC	CASSLAGLAGVGYEQFF
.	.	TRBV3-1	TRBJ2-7	TGTGCCAGCAGCCAAGCGTCAGACTCCTACGAGCAGTACTTC	CASSQASDSYEQYF
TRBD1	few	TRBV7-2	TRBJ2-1	TGTGCCAGCAGCCCTGACAGGGGGCGTGAGCAGTTCTTC	CASSPDRGREQFF
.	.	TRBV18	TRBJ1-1	TGTGCCAGCTCACCACGGGGATCCACTGAAGCTTTCTTT	CASSPRGSTEAFF
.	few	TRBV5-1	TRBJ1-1	TGCGCCAGCAGTCAACCGGGTGGTGAAGCTTTCTTT	CASSQPGGEAFF
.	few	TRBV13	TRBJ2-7	TGTGCCAGCAGCCGCTTAAGGCGCTTGGAGTATGACGAGCAGTACTTC	CASSRLRRLEYDEQYF
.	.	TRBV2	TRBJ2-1	TGTGCCAGCAGTCAGTTGGGCCGGGACTCGCCATCCAATGAGCAGTTCTTC	CASSQLGRDSPSNEQFF
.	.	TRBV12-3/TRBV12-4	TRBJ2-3	TGTGCCAGCAGCGGTGAGGGGTCCCTGAATCGTGAGCAGTATTTT	CASSGEGSLNREQYF
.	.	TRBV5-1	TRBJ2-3	TGCGCCAGCCGCGGACAGAGAGGAGATACGCAGTATTTT	CASRGQRGDTQYF
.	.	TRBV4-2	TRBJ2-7	TGTGCCAGCAGCCAAGAGGTTTATAGGGCGAACTTCGAGCAGTACTTC	CASSQEVYRANFEQYF
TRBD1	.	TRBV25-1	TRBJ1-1	TGTGCCACCCTGGACAGGGTAGGCACTGAAGCTTTCTTT	CATLDRVGTEAFF
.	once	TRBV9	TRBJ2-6	TGTGCCAGCAGCCCACGCGGGCCGAGCTCTGGGGCCAACGTCCTGACTTTC	CASSPRGPSSGANVLTF
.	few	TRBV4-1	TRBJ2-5	TGCGCCAGCAGCCAAGTCCGGGGGAGGAGATACAATGAGCAGTACTTC	CASSQVRGRRYNEQYF
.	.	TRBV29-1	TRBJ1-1	TGCAGCGCGAGGGGGACGAACACTGAAGCTTTCTTT	CSARGTNTEAFF
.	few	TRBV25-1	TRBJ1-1	TGTGCCAGCAAGATAACGGGCGGCACTGAAGCTTTCTTT	CASKITGGTEAFF
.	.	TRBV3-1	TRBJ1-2	TGTGCCAGCAGCCAAGATTGGGCAGGAAGGCATGATGGCTACACCTTC	CASSQDWAGRHDGYTF
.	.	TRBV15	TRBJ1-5	TGTGCCACCAGCAGAGAATATGCTGATCAGCCCCAGCATTTT	CATSREYADQPQHF
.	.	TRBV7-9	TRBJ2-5	TGTGCCAGCAGCTTGTGGAGGGAAGAGACCCAGTACTTC	CASSLWREETQYF
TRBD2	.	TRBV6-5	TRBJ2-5	TGTGCCAGCAGTACAAATAGACTAGCGGGAAGGCAGACCCAGTACTTC	CASSTNRLAGRQTQYF
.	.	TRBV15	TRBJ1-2	TGTGCCACCAGCAGAGATCTTGTGGCATTTAACTATGGCTACACCTTC	CATSRDLVAFNYGYTF
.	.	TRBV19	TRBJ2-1	TGTGCCAGTAGTCGGGGGTCAGTATGCAATGAGCAGTTCTTC	CASSRGSVCNEQFF
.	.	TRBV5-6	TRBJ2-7	TGTGCCAGCAGCTTGGCCGGGACCTCGGACTACGAGCAGTACTTC	CASSLAGTSDYEQYF
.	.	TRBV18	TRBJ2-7	TGTGCCAGCTCACCACTGGCCCTGGGGTACGAGCAGTACTTC	CASSPLALGYEQYF
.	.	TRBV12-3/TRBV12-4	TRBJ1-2	TGTGCCAGCAGTTTAGATGTACGGGGGGCGGATGGCTACACCTTC	CASSLDVRGADGYTF
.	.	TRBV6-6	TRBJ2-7	TGTGCCAGCAGTTACTCCACCAGGGTTTACGAGCAGTACTTC	CASSYSTRVYEQYF
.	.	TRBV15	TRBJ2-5	TGTGCCACCAGCAGAGATGGGGAGAGATTAGAGACCCAGTACTTC	CATSRDGERLETQYF
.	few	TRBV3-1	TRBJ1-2	TGTGCCAGTTTGGACCGTTCCACTAACTATGGCTACACCTTC	CASLDRSTNYGYTF
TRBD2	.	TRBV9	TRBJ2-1	TGTGCCAGCAGCGTAGCACTAGCGGGAGGGCCGAACAATGAGCAGTTCTTC	CASSVALAGGPNNEQFF
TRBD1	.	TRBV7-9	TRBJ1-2	TGTGCCAGCAGCGCAACGGGACAGGGTTCTGGCTACACCTTC	CASSATGQGSGYTF
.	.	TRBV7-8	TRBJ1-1	TGTGCCAGCAGCTTAACCGGGGCGAGTACTGAAGCTTTCTTT	CASSLTGASTEAFF
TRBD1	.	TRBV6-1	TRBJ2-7	TGTGCCTGTCGGACAGGACAAGGAGGCTACGAGCAGTACTTC	CACRTGQGGYEQYF
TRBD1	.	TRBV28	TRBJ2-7	TGTGCCAGCAGTTTCAGTGGGACAGGGCCCTACGAGCAGTACTTC	CASSFSGTGPYEQYF
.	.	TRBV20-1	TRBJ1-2	TGCAGTGCTAGCAACATCTCGAACTATGGCTACACCTTC	CSASNISNYGYTF
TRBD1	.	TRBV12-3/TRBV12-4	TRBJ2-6	TGTGCCAGCAGGGTATCTGACAGGGGCTTGCTCTCTGGGGCCAACGTCCTGACTTTC	CASRVSDRGLLSGANVLTF
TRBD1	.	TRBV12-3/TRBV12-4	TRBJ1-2	TGTGCCAGCAGTCCCATGGGGACAGGGGGAGATGGCTACACCTTC	CASSPMGTGGDGYTF
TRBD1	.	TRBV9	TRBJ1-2	TGTGCCAGCAGCGTAGAACAGGGGGGTAACTATGGCTACACCTTC	CASSVEQGGNYGYTF
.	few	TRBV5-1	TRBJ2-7	TGCGCCAGCAGCTTGGTACGCAGGGGAAGCGAGCAGTACTTC	CASSLVRRGSEQYF
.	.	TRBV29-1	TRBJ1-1	TGCAGCGTTAAAAGTCACAGGAACACTGAAGCTTTCTTT	CSVKSHRNTEAFF